This T cell receptor (beta chain) was documented in a study of blood T cell repertoires in COVID-19 (dated by TCRdb to the early 2020s). Regarding the complete study: Collaborator samples came from the United States, Italy and Spain and covered acute and convalescent phases of COVID-19. The material from the prospective study consisted of cDNA or gDNA derived from T cells, B-cell-depleted T cells, or PBMCs. Subjects who had been exposed to COVID-19, were actively infected with it, or had recovered from it provided the deeply sampled blood TCRbeta repertoires that made up the dataset. The repertoires were released in a freely available public database meant as a resource for research on the immune response to SARS-CoV-2. The samples were drawn from the first 160 participants of the ongoing ImmuneRACE study and from about 1,200 subjects provided by 6 global collaborators. Nearly every sample came with metadata listing a de-identified subject ID, COVID-19 status, age in years and sex. Where available, HLA class I and class II types were taken from metadata supplied by the sample provider and were not determined by assay-based typing. Study-wide findings and limitations: Clinical and demographic metadata were provided uncurated, with the amount varying by source and participant.

Details on this clone: Its cognate antigen has yet to be identified. No much larger clonotype is one base removed from it; base qualities were not supplied.

V loses 0 bases at its end and J loses 9 bases; junction bases beyond the gene matches: 8. There are 15 amino acids in the CDR3, from cysteine to phenylalanine inclusive. Kept here is only the CDR3 DNA, which spans 45 bases and is read in frame from base 1. CDR1 and CDR2, looked up from the germline V gene, are SNHLY and FYNNEI. Enrolling through a virtual design, the prospective study's participants ranged in age from roughly 18 to 90 years and lived across about two dozen United States geographic areas. Cohort assignment in the prospective study relied on participant-reported clinical history from a screening survey and a study questionnaire. Exposed participants had been in contact with someone with a PCR-confirmed or clinician-diagnosed COVID-19 case within 2 weeks of study entry. In the prospective study, mobile phlebotomists collected whole blood, serum and a nasopharyngeal or oropharyngeal swab from each participant. Participants in the prospective study had the option to provide additional blood draws and questionnaires over a roughly two-month period. Prospective study blood samples were shipped either frozen or at room temperature before DNA extraction.

TCRbeta CDR3 regions were amplified from genomic DNA using the immunoSEQ Assay, a bias-controlled multiplex PCR. On the study's bioinformatics: The number of nucleated cells in each sample was estimated by amplification of reference gene primers within the assay. To quantify the absolute abundance of each unique TCRbeta CDR3 rearrangement, sequence reads were collapsed and filtered. For each sample, productive Simpson clonality was calculated as the square root of Simpson's diversity index across productive rearrangements. What TCRdb holds here is the immuneACCESS table cut down to in-frame rearrangements. Part of the clones is not present; checked against another copy, under half of the missing clones reflect an unresolved V gene, and the others are unexplained. V and J calls and clone size are those listed in that table; D and trimming were worked out from the DNA. Across this sample there are 60,000 to 75,000 clones, with about 75% seen only once. Together, the top ten hold about half of the sample.

This chain is built from TRBV2 and TRBJ2-1, with TRBD2 identical over 7 junction bases. This clonotype was obtained from a woman aged 60-70 years who had been exposed to COVID-19. The source material was PBMCs or T cells enriched from blood (not recorded which). At the DNA level, the sequence is TGTGCCAGCAGTGAAGCGCTTGAGTGGGGGGGTGAGCAGTTCTTC. Its protein is CASSEALEWGGEQFF.